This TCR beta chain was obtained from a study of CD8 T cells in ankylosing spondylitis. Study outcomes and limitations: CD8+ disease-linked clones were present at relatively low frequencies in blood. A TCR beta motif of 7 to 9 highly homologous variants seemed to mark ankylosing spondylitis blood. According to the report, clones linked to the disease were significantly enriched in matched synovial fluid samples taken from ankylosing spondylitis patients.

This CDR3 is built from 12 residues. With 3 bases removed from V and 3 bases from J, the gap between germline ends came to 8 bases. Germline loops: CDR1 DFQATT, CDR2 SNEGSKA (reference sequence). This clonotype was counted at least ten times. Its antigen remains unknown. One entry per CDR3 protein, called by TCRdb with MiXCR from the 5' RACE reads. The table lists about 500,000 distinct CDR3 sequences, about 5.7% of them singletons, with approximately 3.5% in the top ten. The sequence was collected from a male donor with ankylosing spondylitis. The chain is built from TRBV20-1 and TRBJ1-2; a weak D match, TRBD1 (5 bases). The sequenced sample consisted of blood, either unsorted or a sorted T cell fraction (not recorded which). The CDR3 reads CSASAGYYGYTF. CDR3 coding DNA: TGCAGTGCTAGTGCAGGGTACTATGGCTACACCTTC.